The rows below give T cell receptor beta chains drawn from one sample of a study of cytomegalovirus exposure and HLA in healthy donors. Here immunoSEQ multiplex PCR was the method, and the copy in TCRdb shows in-frame clones only, minus some. The data contain 95,000 to 150,000 clones, about 83% of them singletons. Sequenced input: PBMCs. These receptor sequences come from a middle-aged woman in good health and CMV-seropositive. CDR3s include the opening cysteine and the closing phenylalanine or tryptophan. Each record gives: J gene, D gene, clone size, V gene, CDR3 protein, CDR3 DNA. The D gene is left open where the match is weak. A clone size is listed for some rows: how often the clone was seen (once, few, many), or a class if it is expanded.

J gene: TRBJ1-1
D gene: TRBD1
clone size: -
V gene: TRBV23-1
CDR3 protein: CASSQTGARTEAFF
CDR3 DNA: TGCGCCAGCAGTCAAACAGGGGCTAGGACTGAAGCTTTCTTT

J gene: TRBJ2-1
D gene: TRBD2
clone size: -
V gene: TRBV9
CDR3 protein: CASSPGLAGGQDEQFF
CDR3 DNA: TGTGCCAGCAGCCCGGGACTAGCGGGAGGGCAAGATGAGCAGTTCTTC

J gene: TRBJ1-1
D gene: -
clone size: -
V gene: TRBV4-1
CDR3 protein: CASSHPGVNTEAFF
CDR3 DNA: TGCGCCAGCAGCCATCCCGGGGTGAACACTGAAGCTTTCTTT

J gene: TRBJ2-5
D gene: TRBD2
clone size: few
V gene: TRBV5-1
CDR3 protein: CASSGPLAGEETQYF
CDR3 DNA: TGCGCCAGCAGCGGGCCTCTAGCGGGAGAGGAGACCCAGTACTTC

J gene: TRBJ2-5
D gene: -
clone size: -
V gene: TRBV7-3
CDR3 protein: CASSQTSGAQETQYF
CDR3 DNA: TGTGCCAGCAGCCAAACCTCCGGAGCACAAGAGACCCAGTACTTC

J gene: TRBJ1-1
D gene: -
clone size: -
V gene: TRBV7-2
CDR3 protein: CASSSLVGGYTEAFF
CDR3 DNA: TGTGCCAGCAGCTCTTTAGTGGGAGGGTACACTGAAGCTTTCTTT

J gene: TRBJ2-3
D gene: TRBD2
clone size: -
V gene: TRBV9
CDR3 protein: CASSDYRGGTDTQYF
CDR3 DNA: TGTGCCAGCAGCGACTACCGCGGGGGAACAGATACGCAGTATTTT

J gene: TRBJ2-5
D gene: -
clone size: -
V gene: TRBV5-1
CDR3 protein: CASSLGVGGEVETQYF
CDR3 DNA: TGCGCCAGCAGCTTGGGCGTAGGGGGGGAGGTGGAGACCCAGTACTTC

J gene: TRBJ1-5
D gene: -
clone size: -
V gene: TRBV7-8
CDR3 protein: CASSLDSSRSNQPQHF
CDR3 DNA: TGTGCCAGCAGCTTAGATAGCAGCCGTAGCAATCAGCCCCAGCATTTT

J gene: TRBJ2-7
D gene: -
clone size: once
V gene: TRBV5-1
CDR3 protein: CASSSTDRNLANEQYF
CDR3 DNA: TGCGCCAGCAGCTCTACAGACAGGAACTTGGCTAACGAGCAGTACTTC

J gene: TRBJ2-1
D gene: TRBD2
clone size: -
V gene: TRBV18
CDR3 protein: CASSPGTNNEQFF
CDR3 DNA: TGTGCCAGCTCACCTGGGACTAACAATGAGCAGTTCTTC

J gene: TRBJ2-7
D gene: TRBD2
clone size: -
V gene: TRBV2
CDR3 protein: CASTRPGLEVTYEQYF
CDR3 DNA: TGTGCCAGCACCCGACCGGGACTAGAGGTTACTTACGAGCAGTACTTC

J gene: TRBJ2-3
D gene: -
clone size: -
V gene: TRBV6-5
CDR3 protein: CASSYSYDSSTQYF
CDR3 DNA: TGTGCCAGCAGTTACTCCTACGATTCAAGTACGCAGTATTTT

J gene: TRBJ1-2
D gene: TRBD1
clone size: -
V gene: TRBV7-2
CDR3 protein: CASSRQGVDGYTF
CDR3 DNA: TGTGCCAGCAGCCGCCAGGGGGTAGATGGCTACACCTTC

J gene: TRBJ2-6
D gene: -
clone size: -
V gene: TRBV7-3
CDR3 protein: CASSSGQLSGANVLTF
CDR3 DNA: TGTGCCAGCAGCTCGGGACAACTCTCTGGGGCCAACGTCCTGACTTTC

J gene: TRBJ2-3
D gene: TRBD1
clone size: -
V gene: TRBV19
CDR3 protein: CASSTRGHGTDTQYF
CDR3 DNA: TGTGCCAGTAGTACCAGGGGGCACGGGACAGATACGCAGTATTTT

J gene: TRBJ2-5
D gene: -
clone size: -
V gene: TRBV2
CDR3 protein: CASSRGRETQYF
CDR3 DNA: TGTGCCAGCAGTAGAGGGCGGGAGACCCAGTACTTC

J gene: TRBJ1-5
D gene: -
clone size: few
V gene: TRBV4-1
CDR3 protein: CASSFDRSSNQPQHF
CDR3 DNA: TGCGCCAGCTCCTTCGACAGAAGTAGCAATCAGCCCCAGCATTTT

J gene: TRBJ1-1
D gene: TRBD1
clone size: -
V gene: TRBV19
CDR3 protein: CASRRQGNTEAFF
CDR3 DNA: TGTGCCAGTAGGAGACAGGGGAACACTGAAGCTTTCTTT

J gene: TRBJ2-3
D gene: TRBD2
clone size: -
V gene: TRBV27
CDR3 protein: CASRPSPAGGRDTQYF
CDR3 DNA: TGTGCCAGCAGACCAAGCCCAGCGGGGGGCCGAGATACGCAGTATTTT

J gene: TRBJ2-3
D gene: -
clone size: -
V gene: TRBV27
CDR3 protein: CASSFFAGSTDTQYF
CDR3 DNA: TGTGCCAGCAGTTTCTTTGCGGGAAGCACAGATACGCAGTATTTT

J gene: TRBJ2-5
D gene: TRBD1
clone size: -
V gene: TRBV10-1
CDR3 protein: CASSGSRAQDRGETQYF
CDR3 DNA: TGCGCCAGCAGTGGGAGCCGAGCCCAGGACAGGGGGGAGACCCAGTACTTC

J gene: TRBJ1-5
D gene: TRBD1
clone size: -
V gene: TRBV11-2
CDR3 protein: CASSRGQGADQPQHF
CDR3 DNA: TGTGCCAGCAGCAGGGGACAGGGGGCAGATCAGCCCCAGCATTTT

J gene: TRBJ2-5
D gene: TRBD1
clone size: -
V gene: TRBV5-4
CDR3 protein: CASSRGQGVEETQYF
CDR3 DNA: TGTGCCAGCAGTAGGGGACAGGGGGTCGAAGAGACCCAGTACTTC

J gene: TRBJ2-3
D gene: TRBD2
clone size: -
V gene: TRBV29-1
CDR3 protein: CSVAEREATDTQYF
CDR3 DNA: TGCAGCGTTGCCGAGCGGGAGGCCACAGATACGCAGTATTTT

J gene: TRBJ2-2
D gene: -
clone size: -
V gene: TRBV7-7
CDR3 protein: CASSFSGMTGELFF
CDR3 DNA: TGTGCTAGCAGCTTTAGCGGAATGACCGGGGAGCTGTTTTTT

J gene: TRBJ2-1
D gene: TRBD2
clone size: few
V gene: TRBV7-2
CDR3 protein: CASSYRTSGGNEQFF
CDR3 DNA: TGTGCCAGCAGCTACCGGACTAGCGGGGGGAATGAGCAGTTCTTC

J gene: TRBJ2-7
D gene: -
clone size: -
V gene: TRBV7-6
CDR3 protein: CASSPIGGESYEQYF
CDR3 DNA: TGTGCCAGCAGCCCAATCGGCGGCGAATCCTACGAGCAGTACTTC

J gene: TRBJ1-4
D gene: -
clone size: -
V gene: TRBV4-1
CDR3 protein: CASSPFEEEKLFF
CDR3 DNA: TGCGCCAGCAGCCCATTTGAGGAGGAAAAACTGTTTTTT

J gene: TRBJ2-1
D gene: -
clone size: -
V gene: TRBV30
CDR3 protein: CAWSRSIREQFF
CDR3 DNA: TGTGCCTGGAGTAGATCGATCAGGGAGCAGTTCTTC

J gene: TRBJ1-1
D gene: -
clone size: once
V gene: TRBV5-4
CDR3 protein: CASSLAGRAAEAFF
CDR3 DNA: TGTGCCAGCAGCTTGGCAGGGAGGGCCGCTGAAGCTTTCTTT

J gene: TRBJ1-2
D gene: -
clone size: -
V gene: TRBV10-3
CDR3 protein: CAISEGSYGYTF
CDR3 DNA: TGTGCCATCAGTGAAGGGAGCTATGGCTACACCTTC

J gene: TRBJ2-7
D gene: TRBD1
clone size: -
V gene: TRBV7-2
CDR3 protein: CASSLGRQGAAYEQYF
CDR3 DNA: TGTGCCAGCAGCTTAGGCAGACAGGGGGCGGCCTACGAGCAGTACTTC

J gene: TRBJ1-1
D gene: -
clone size: -
V gene: TRBV7-9
CDR3 protein: CASDRVTEAFF
CDR3 DNA: TGTGCCAGCGATCGGGTCACTGAAGCTTTCTTT

J gene: TRBJ2-3
D gene: TRBD1
clone size: -
V gene: TRBV5-1
CDR3 protein: CASSLALDREADTQYF
CDR3 DNA: TGCGCCAGCAGCTTGGCGTTGGACAGGGAAGCAGATACGCAGTATTTT

J gene: TRBJ2-1
D gene: -
clone size: -
V gene: TRBV4-3
CDR3 protein: CASSQQGSSYNEQFF
CDR3 DNA: TGCGCCAGCAGCCAACAGGGGTCCTCCTACAATGAGCAGTTCTTC

J gene: TRBJ1-4
D gene: -
clone size: -
V gene: TRBV30
CDR3 protein: CAWTTEPNEKLFF
CDR3 DNA: TGTGCCTGGACTACAGAGCCTAATGAAAAACTGTTTTTT

J gene: TRBJ1-4
D gene: TRBD1
clone size: -
V gene: TRBV2
CDR3 protein: CASRTGGYEKLFF
CDR3 DNA: TGTGCCAGCAGGACAGGGGGTTATGAAAAACTGTTTTTT

J gene: TRBJ1-4
D gene: TRBD1
clone size: -
V gene: TRBV4-1
CDR3 protein: CASSPTTGGNEKLFF
CDR3 DNA: TGCGCCAGCAGCCCTACGACAGGGGGTAATGAAAAACTGTTTTTT

J gene: TRBJ2-7
D gene: -
clone size: -
V gene: TRBV2
CDR3 protein: CASSADYSGEQYF
CDR3 DNA: TGTGCCAGCAGCGCCGACTACAGTGGCGAGCAGTACTTC

J gene: TRBJ1-5
D gene: -
clone size: -
V gene: TRBV20-1
CDR3 protein: CSARAGQPQHF
CDR3 DNA: TGCAGTGCTAGAGCCGGTCAGCCCCAGCATTTT

J gene: TRBJ2-2
D gene: TRBD2
clone size: -
V gene: TRBV5-1
CDR3 protein: CASSLGLAGVNTGELFF
CDR3 DNA: TGCGCCAGCAGCTTGGGTTTAGCGGGGGTGAACACCGGGGAGCTGTTTTTT

J gene: TRBJ1-2
D gene: TRBD1
clone size: -
V gene: TRBV10-3
CDR3 protein: CATYRQGASSYGYTF
CDR3 DNA: TGTGCCACCTACCGACAGGGGGCGTCAAGCTATGGCTACACCTTC

J gene: TRBJ1-5
D gene: TRBD1
clone size: -
V gene: TRBV19
CDR3 protein: CASSIAQGAIIQPQHF
CDR3 DNA: TGTGCCAGTAGTATAGCGCAGGGGGCTATCATTCAGCCCCAGCATTTT

J gene: TRBJ2-7
D gene: TRBD1
clone size: -
V gene: TRBV6-5
CDR3 protein: CASSYTDRPRHEQYF
CDR3 DNA: TGTGCCAGCAGTTACACGGACAGGCCCCGGCACGAGCAGTACTTC

J gene: TRBJ1-1
D gene: TRBD1
clone size: few
V gene: TRBV2
CDR3 protein: CASRRDRVDTEAFF
CDR3 DNA: TGTGCCAGCAGGAGGGACAGGGTAGACACTGAAGCTTTCTTT

J gene: TRBJ2-2
D gene: -
clone size: -
V gene: TRBV5-6
CDR3 protein: CASSPRDPLAGELFF
CDR3 DNA: TGTGCCAGCAGCCCCCGGGATCCCTTGGCCGGGGAGCTGTTTTTT

J gene: TRBJ2-6
D gene: -
clone size: -
V gene: TRBV6-5
CDR3 protein: CASSYSRVAGANVLTF
CDR3 DNA: TGTGCCAGCAGTTACTCCAGGGTCGCGGGGGCCAACGTCCTGACTTTC

J gene: TRBJ2-7
D gene: -
clone size: once
V gene: TRBV21-1
CDR3 protein: CASFSRGEQYF
CDR3 DNA: TGTGCCAGCTTTAGTAGGGGGGAGCAGTACTTC